A single sample gave rise to the 29 T cell receptor beta chains below, sequenced in a study of cytotoxic CD8 clonotypes in ibrutinib-treated CLL. This table comes from immunoSEQ multiplex PCR, and its TCRdb copy is limited to in-frame clones, with some not included. This table has around 200,000 clones, about four fifths appearing once. Sequenced here: PBMCs, sampled after 12 months of ibrutinib treatment. These receptors all come from a human donor with chronic lymphocytic leukemia.

The chain combines TRBV5-6 with TRBJ2-6; D is ambiguous. The V gene's germline CDR1 is SGHDT and CDR2 YYEEEE. This CDR3 is built from 18 residues. V dropped 3 bases and J dropped 0 bases, with 16 bases sitting between them. The CDR3 coding sequence is TGTGCCAGCAGCTCCCCTGTCCAGATTTTCTCTGGGGCCAACGTCCTGACTTTC. Its translation: CASSSPVQIFSGANVLTF.

The chain has TRBV2 and TRBJ2-2, with D unclear. Germline CDR1 and CDR2: SNHLY and FYNNEI. V was clipped by 4 bases and J by 6 bases, with 9 bases between them. The CDR3 length is 13 residues. The CDR3 DNA follows: TGTGCCAGCAGTGGGTGGAGTCCCGGGGAGCTGTTTTTT. As protein: CASSGWSPGELFF.

This clone was detected only a few times. The CDR3, as DNA: TGTGCCAGCAGCTTGACAGGGGGTCTGCATTCACCCCTCCACTTT. It yields the protein CASSLTGGLHSPLHF. J is TRBJ1-6 and V is TRBV6-5; 9 nucleotides line up with TRBD1. Per the germline V gene, CDR1 is MNHEY and CDR2 is SVGAGI. The CDR3 runs 15 residues. V was pared by 6 bases and J by 8 bases, with 8 bases of the junction left unmatched.

J is TRBJ2-1 and V is TRBV9; TRBD2 is a possible D gene (5 bases). The germline V gene encodes CDR1 SGDLS and CDR2 YYNGEE. Trimming took 0 bases from V and 3 from J, leaving 10 bases between them. CDR3 size: 15 residues. The CDR3, as DNA: TGTGCCAGCAGCGTAGAAGCGGTAATCTACAATGAGCAGTTCTTC. It yields the protein CASSVEAVIYNEQFF.

The chain links TRBV9 to TRBJ2-7; weak D call: TRBD1 (5 bases). V lost 5 bases to trimming and J lost 8 bases, with 14 bases between them. Germline V CDR1 and CDR2: SGDLS, YYNGEE. This CDR3 comprises 12 residues. As DNA, the CDR3 is TGTGCCAGCAGTGCTGACAGCGACAAGCAGTACTTC. Protein product: CASSADSDKQYF.

The chain couples TRBV10-1 to TRBJ2-5; a weak D match, TRBD2 (5 bases). CDR3 length equals 13 residues. Germline V gene lookup returns CDR1 WNHNN and CDR2 SYGVQD (reference sequence). Trimming shortened V by 4 bases and J by 2 bases, and 8 bases separated the two germline ends. The CDR3 region has the DNA TGCGCCAGCAGTGTGGAGCGGCAAGAGACCCAGTACTTC. Its translation is CASSVERQETQYF.

V and J are TRBV30 and TRBJ2-7; 7 nucleotides line up with TRBD2. V lost 4 bases, J lost 4 bases, and 10 bases stayed unmatched. CDR3 size: 14 residues. Per the germline V gene, CDR1 is GTSNPN and CDR2 is SVGIG (reference sequence). CDR3 sequence reads: CAWTPTGGLYEQYF. The CDR3 DNA reads as TGTGCCTGGACCCCAACGGGGGGTTTGTACGAGCAGTACTTC.

This clone has just a few counts. The rearrangement uses TRBV29-1 and TRBJ1-1; no reliable D call. The germline V gene encodes CDR1 SQVTM and CDR2 ANQGSEA. This CDR3 contains 12 residues. CDR3 in amino acids: CSARLTNTEAFF. Written as DNA, the CDR3 is TGCAGTGCTCGTCTAACCAACACTGAAGCTTTCTTT.

The J gene is TRBJ1-2, the V gene TRBV18, with a possible D match to TRBD1 (5 bases). Looked up from germline, CDR1 is KGHSH and CDR2 is LQKENI. CDR3 length: 14 residues. Trimming left V 2 bases short and J 5 bases short, with 12 bases between. CDR3 DNA sequence: TGTGCCAGCTCACCAGGAGGGGCCGGGTATGGCTACACCTTC. The encoded protein is CASSPGGAGYGYTF.

The rearrangement joins TRBV18 to TRBJ2-5; D possibly corresponds to TRBD2 (7 bases). Deletions cut 0 bases from V and 2 bases from J, with 13 bases between. Germline CDR1 and CDR2: KGHSH and LQKENI. This CDR3 comprises 16 residues. The CDR3 nucleotides read TGTGCCAGCTCACCACCGACGGGGGGCCAGCAAGAGACCCAGTACTTC. Its protein product is CASSPPTGGQQETQYF. Full variable domain (outside the CDR3, taken from reference TRBV18 and TRBJ2-5): NAGVMQNPRHLVRRRGQEARLRCSPMKGHSHVYWYRQLPEEGLKFMVYLQKENIIDESGMPKERFSAEFPKEGPSILRIQQVVRGDSAAYFCASSPPTGGQQETQYFGPGTRLLVL.

The chain carries TRBV19 and TRBJ2-7; no firm D call. This CDR3 comprises 12 residues. Germline CDR1 is LNHDA and CDR2 is SQIVND (reference sequence). Trimming cost V 5 bases and J 0 bases, with 5 bases left between them. The CDR3 coding sequence is TGTGCCAGTAGTGGGGACTCCTACGAGCAGTACTTC. Translating it yields CASSGDSYEQYF.

The rearrangement uses TRBV21-1 and TRBJ2-7; TRBD2 is taken as the D call from the table, unchecked against the DNA. TRBV21-1 constitutes a pseudogene. This CDR3 is built from 15 residues. The CDR3 reads CASSKGSGRPYEQYF. CDR3 coding DNA: TGTGCCAGCAGCAAAGGATCGGGTAGACCCTACGAGCAGTACTTC.

The rearrangement uses TRBV5-1 and TRBJ1-2; the match to TRBD1 covers 10 bases. J was trimmed by 2 bases and V by 4 bases; bases with no gene match: 17. This CDR3 is 19 amino acids long. Per the germline V gene, CDR1 is SGHRS and CDR2 is YFSETQ. The CDR3 nucleotides are TGCGCCAGCAGCGCTTCAACTCCGGGACAGGGGAAAGGGAACTATGGCTACACCTTC. This gives the protein CASSASTPGQGKGNYGYTF.

This clone showed up just once. The rearrangement uses TRBV11-2 and TRBJ1-1; D is perhaps TRBD1 (5 bases). Per the germline V gene, CDR1 is SGHAT and CDR2 is FQNNGV. Trimming took 0 bases from V and 8 from J, leaving 13 bases between them. The CDR3 is 14 residues long. CDR3 coding DNA: TGTGCCAGCAGCTTAGACGGAGGGACGTCGGAAGCTTTCTTT. This codes for CASSLDGGTSEAFF.

The chain combines TRBV2 with TRBJ1-2, with 7 bases lining up with TRBD1. The V gene end was trimmed by 8 bases and the J gene end by 4 bases; junction bases not matched to a gene: 10. Germline V lookup: CDR1 SNHLY, CDR2 FYNNEI. This CDR3 is built from 14 residues. CDR3 sequence (DNA): TGTGCCAGCTCGAGGGCCAGGGACAGCTATGGCTACACCTTC. The encoded protein is CASSRARDSYGYTF.

The chain uses TRBV6-1 and TRBJ1-2; D is undetermined. Germline values: CDR1 MNHNS, CDR2 SASEGT. Between the trimmed V and J ends, which lost 2 bases and 0 bases, there was a span of 7 bases. This CDR3 is 14 amino acids long. The CDR3 protein is CASSETQANYGYTF. CDR3 bases: TGTGCCAGCAGTGAAACACAAGCTAACTATGGCTACACCTTC.

The V call is TRBV5-1, the J call TRBJ2-5, with TRBD1 matching over 7 bases. Germline CDR1 is SGHRS and CDR2 is YFSETQ. The ends lost 6 bases at V and 4 bases at J; junction bases unmatched: 6. The CDR3 consists of 13 residues. The CDR3 coding sequence is TGCGCCAGCACCCGACAGGGTGGAGAGACCCAGTACTTC. This codes for CASTRQGGETQYF.

The chain couples TRBV5-4 to TRBJ2-3; D is tentatively TRBD1 or TRBD2 (6 bases each). Germline V gene lookup returns CDR1 SGHNT and CDR2 YYREEE (reference sequence). The CDR3 loop spans 16 amino acids. The V gene lost 4 bases and the J gene lost 1 base, with 16 bases spanning the gap. CDR3 coding DNA: TGTGCCAGCAGCGGAGAACATAGGGGGGGCACAGATACGCAGTATTTT. This encodes CASSGEHRGGTDTQYF.

This rearrangement joins TRBV9 to TRBJ1-3; no reliable D call. The CDR3 consists of 14 residues. Trimming removed 3 bases from V and 5 bases from J, with 12 bases in between. The V gene's germline CDR1 is SGDLS and CDR2 YYNGEE. CDR3 residues: CASSGPPPRNTIYF. CDR3 DNA: TGTGCCAGCAGCGGGCCGCCCCCCAGAAACACCATATATTTT. The full variable domain, with the rest looked up from reference TRBV9 and TRBJ1-3, is DSGVTQTPKHLITATGQRVTLRCSPRSGDLSVYWYQQSLDQGLQFLIQYYNGEERAKGNILERFSAQQFPDLHSELNLSSLELGDSALYFCASSGPPPRNTIYFGEGSWLTVV.

The chain carries TRBV6-1 and TRBJ1-2; D is perhaps TRBD1 (6 bases). V lost 5 bases, J lost 6 bases, and 13 bases lay in between. Germline V gene data show CDR1 as MNHNS and CDR2 as SASEGT. The CDR3 contains 13 residues. CDR3: CASSTTGSNGYTF. The CDR3 DNA reads TGTGCCAGCAGTACGACAGGCTCGAATGGCTACACCTTC.

The genes are TRBV28 and TRBJ2-1, with D possibly being TRBD1 or TRBD2 (6 bases each). The V gene lost 3 bases and the J gene lost 2 bases, with 17 bases spanning the gap. This CDR3 region has 17 residues. CDR1 is MDHEN, CDR2 SYDVKM, per germline. The CDR3 loop is CASSFGQGRMTYNEQFF. The CDR3 DNA reads as TGTGCCAGCAGTTTCGGGCAGGGGAGGATGACCTACAATGAGCAGTTCTTC. The full variable domain, its missing parts supplied by reference TRBV28 and TRBJ2-1, is DVKVTQSSRYLVKRTGEKVFLECVQDMDHENMFWYRQDPGLGLRLIYFSYDVKMKEKGDIPEGYSVSREKKERFSLILESASTNQTSMYLCASSFGQGRMTYNEQFFGPGTRLTVL.

The chain is built from TRBV7-8 and TRBJ1-5; D gene ambiguous. This CDR3 region has 15 residues. In germline, CDR1 is SGHVS, CDR2 FQNEAQ. The germline V and J ends were trimmed by 5 bases and 5 bases, with 16 bases remaining between them. CDR3 residues: CASSLQWGLHQPQHF. CDR3 coding DNA: TGTGCCAGCAGCCTACAATGGGGTTTGCATCAGCCCCAGCATTTT.

J is TRBJ1-3 and V is TRBV29-1; the D is unclear. The CDR3 loop spans 8 amino acids. Germline V gene sequence: CDR1 SQVTM, CDR2 ANQGSEA. Here the CDR3 reads CCRDTIYF. Here the CDR3 DNA reads TGCTGTAGGGACACCATATATTTT. Based on the CDR3 plus reference TRBV29-1 and TRBJ1-3, the full variable domain is SAVISQKPSRDICQRGTSLTIQCQVDSQVTMMFWYRQQPGQSLTLIATANQGSEATYESGFVIDKFPISRPNLTFSTLTVSNMSPEDSSIYLCCRDTIYFGEGSWLTVV.

CDR3 bases: TGTGCCAGCAGCTCGGGGCCATCCTACGAGCAGTACTTC. As protein: CASSSGPSYEQYF. This chain links TRBV5-5 with TRBJ2-7, with D tentatively TRBD1 or TRBD2 (5 bases each). CDR1 SGHKS and CDR2 YYEKEE come from the germline V gene (reference sequence). The V and J ends lost 3 bases and 1 base respectively, with 8 bases between them. The CDR3 spans 13 residues.

This clone was observed a few times. The chain is built from TRBV29-1 and TRBJ1-2; D unresolved. Trimming removed 7 bases at V and 4 bases at J, with 10 bases between. Germline CDR1 is SQVTM and CDR2 is ANQGSEA. The CDR3 consists of 11 residues. The CDR3 DNA sequence: TGCAGCGCCTCCGGTAGCTATGGCTACACCTTC. Its protein product is CSASGSYGYTF.

This clone was found once. The CDR3 is CASSYSLRGADTQYF. The CDR3, as DNA: TGTGCCAGCAGTTACTCGTTGCGCGGGGCAGATACGCAGTATTTT. The genes are TRBV6-5 and TRBJ2-3; D is perhaps TRBD2 (6 bases). This CDR3 has 15 residues. Trimming shortened V by 0 bases and J by 4 bases, and 11 bases separated the two germline ends. Germline values: CDR1 MNHEY, CDR2 SVGAGI.

The chain is built from TRBV1 and TRBJ2-1. TRBV1 corresponds to a pseudogene. CDR3 size: 17 residues. CDR3 DNA: TGCACCAGCAGCCACGTGGTAGGACCTTCGGAATACAATGAGCAGTTCTTC. Its translation: CTSSHVVGPSEYNEQFF.

CDR3: CASRSSRSVTEPGRYTEQYF. As DNA, the CDR3 is TGTGCCAGCAGATCTTCCCGGAGCGTCACCGAACCGGGGCGGTATACCGAGCAGTACTTC. The chain links TRBV28 to TRBJ2-7; D is possibly TRBD1 or TRBD2 (5 bases each). The CDR3 length is 20 residues. CDR1 is MDHEN, CDR2 SYDVKM, per germline. V was clipped by 6 bases and J by 6 bases, with 36 bases between them.

This clone was seen more than once but under ten times. The V gene is TRBV6-4, the J gene TRBJ2-2; D remains ambiguous. V dropped 0 bases and J dropped 3 bases, with 5 bases sitting between them. The V gene's germline CDR1 is MRHNA and CDR2 SNTAGT. This CDR3 has 14 residues. The CDR3: CASSDSMDTGELFF. The DNA for the CDR3 is TGTGCCAGCAGTGACTCAATGGACACCGGGGAGCTGTTTTTT.